A single sample gave rise to the 9 T cell receptor beta chains below, sequenced in a study of spatial heterogeneity in lung cancer. General study results and limits: It was found that expanded intratumoral alpha and beta TCR counts tracked tumor mutation counts.

No antigens are known for them. The time point is: sample taken at primary tumor resection. TCRdb re-analysed the 5' RACE reads in MiXCR, keeping a single row per CDR3 protein. The sample lists 3,000 to 4,000 distinct CDR3 sequences, about 9% occurring once. Material: lung tumor tissue, obtained at surgery. The source of these receptors is a male donor with early-stage non-small cell lung cancer.

Comment on this clonotype: For a library built for alpha chains, this beta chain is a stray read; little rests on its size. The V gene is TRBV30, the J gene TRBJ2-2, with 9 bases identical to TRBD1. The CDR3 length is 15 residues. The V gene end was trimmed by 4 bases and the J gene end by 5 bases; junction bases not matched to a gene: 8. CDR1 and CDR2 (germline): GTSNPN, SVGIG (reference sequence). The CDR3 DNA reads as TGTGCCTGGACCCTGGGACAGGGAAAAACCGGGGAGCTGTTTTTT. Protein: CAWTLGQGKTGELFF.

This clonotype has more than one count but fewer than ten. In a library made to pick up alpha chains, this beta chain is a stray read with a size that means little. The V and J genes are TRBV20-1 and TRBJ2-7, with 8 bases lining up with TRBD1. This CDR3 region has 13 residues. Germline CDR1 and CDR2: DFQATT and SNEGSKA (reference sequence). The J segment lost 3 bases and the V segment lost 4 bases, leaving 5 bases of the junction unmatched. CDR3: CSAKITGGYEQYF. The CDR3 DNA reads TGCAGTGCTAAGATAACAGGGGGCTACGAGCAGTACTTC.

Turning to this clonotype: This beta chain appears as a stray read in a library generated for alpha chains; its size is not informative. J is TRBJ1-1 and V is TRBV5-5, with a weak D call TRBD1 (5 bases). V dropped 5 bases and J dropped 0 bases, with 8 bases sitting between them. The CDR3 runs to 13 residues. Germline values: CDR1 SGHKS, CDR2 YYEKEE (reference sequence). The CDR3 protein is CASRWDLNTEAFF. CDR3 bases: TGTGCCAGCAGATGGGACCTGAACACTGAAGCTTTCTTT.

This clonotype was recorded a few times. This beta chain is off target for a library built for alpha chains, so its abundance means little. The rearrangement links TRBV25-1 to TRBJ1-6, with D tentatively TRBD1 (6 bases). CDR1 is MGHDK, CDR2 SYGVNS, per germline. V gave up 8 bases and J gave up 10 bases, with 15 bases separating them. The CDR3 has 13 amino acids. The CDR3 DNA follows: TGTGCCAGCGGGGGGCGGAGGGACTCACCCCTCCACTTT. This sequence encodes CASGGRRDSPLHF.

As for this clonotype: A read error may explain this, as a much larger clone is one base away. Since it is a stray read in a library aimed at alpha chains, this beta chain has a size that is not meaningful. This chain connects TRBV2 to TRBJ2-7; D is uncertain. The germline V gene encodes CDR1 SNHLY and CDR2 FYNNEI. The CDR3 spans 14 residues. CDR3 bases: TGTGCCAGCAGCCCTCGCCCATATAGCTACGAGCCGTACTTC. Amino acid sequence: CASSPRPYSYEPYF.

This clonotype is medium-sized within its sample. This beta chain is an off-target read within a library intended for alpha chains, so its frequency means little. The J gene is TRBJ1-2, the V gene TRBV20-1; D is uncertain. Trimming shortened V by 6 bases and J by 8 bases, and 16 bases separated the two germline ends. CDR1 DFQATT and CDR2 SNEGSKA come from the germline V gene (reference sequence). The CDR3 runs 12 residues. In DNA, the CDR3 is TGCAGTGCCAAACCGGGAGGGTTCGGCTACACCTTC. Translation: CSAKPGGFGYTF.

Within the sample, this clonotype is medium-sized. For a library built for alpha chains, this beta chain is a stray read; little rests on its size. This sequence joins TRBV5-1 and TRBJ2-5; D not resolved. V was pared by 2 bases and J by 1 base, with 12 bases between. There are 15 residues in the CDR3. Germline V gene sequence: CDR1 SGHRS, CDR2 YFSETQ. The CDR3 DNA sequence: TGCGCCAGCAGCTTTAAGGCTCCAGTCCAAGAGACCCAGTACTTC. Its protein product is CASSFKAPVQETQYF.

This clonotype is medium-sized in the sample. This beta chain lies outside the target of a library built for alpha chains; its clone size means little. The chain's CDR3 is CSARYPGGLYEQYF. CDR3 bases: TGCAGTGCTAGATACCCCGGGGGCCTTTACGAGCAGTACTTC. V gene TRBV20-1 combines with J gene TRBJ2-7, with D perhaps being TRBD1 or TRBD2 (6 bases each). Germline V gives CDR1 DFQATT, CDR2 SNEGSKA (reference sequence). The CDR3 totals 14 residues. V was pared by 2 bases and J by 4 bases, with 15 bases between.

Comments on this clonotype: This beta chain appears as a stray read in a library generated for alpha chains; its size is not informative. The chain is built from TRBV4-2 and TRBJ1-1; no clear D. CDR3 length: 13 residues. Looked up from germline, CDR1 is LGHNA and CDR2 is YNFKEQ. V was trimmed by 0 bases and J by 7 bases, leaving 9 bases between them. In DNA form, the CDR3 reads TGTGCCAGCAGCCAAGATCGATCAGGTGAAGCTTTCTTT. It is translated as CASSQDRSGEAFF.